This T cell receptor beta chain was found in a study of blood T cell repertoires in COVID-19. Turning to the study itself: T cells, B-cell-depleted T cells, or PBMCs supplied cDNA or gDNA.

The authors' processing: Estimates of nucleated cell counts were drawn from the amplification of reference gene primers. Profiled with immunoSEQ multiplex PCR; TCRdb holds only in-frame clones, not every one. That table is the source of V, J and clone size, and D and trimming were worked out from the DNA. The table shows roughly 150,000 clones, with around 80% occurring only once. The V end was cut by 8 bases, the J end by 6 bases, with 20 bases between. Per germline, CDR1 MNHEY and CDR2 SVGAGI. The CDR3 extends over 15 amino acids. The sequencing sample was made of peripheral blood. The chain links TRBV6-5 to TRBJ1-5; the D gene is possibly TRBD1 (5 bases). The TCR sequence derives from a man aged 60 to 69 who had recovered from COVID-19. CDR3 protein: CASSPGWGASQPQHF. DNA for the CDR3: TGTGCCAGCTCCCCAGGTTGGGGCGCGAGTCAGCCCCAGCATTTT.